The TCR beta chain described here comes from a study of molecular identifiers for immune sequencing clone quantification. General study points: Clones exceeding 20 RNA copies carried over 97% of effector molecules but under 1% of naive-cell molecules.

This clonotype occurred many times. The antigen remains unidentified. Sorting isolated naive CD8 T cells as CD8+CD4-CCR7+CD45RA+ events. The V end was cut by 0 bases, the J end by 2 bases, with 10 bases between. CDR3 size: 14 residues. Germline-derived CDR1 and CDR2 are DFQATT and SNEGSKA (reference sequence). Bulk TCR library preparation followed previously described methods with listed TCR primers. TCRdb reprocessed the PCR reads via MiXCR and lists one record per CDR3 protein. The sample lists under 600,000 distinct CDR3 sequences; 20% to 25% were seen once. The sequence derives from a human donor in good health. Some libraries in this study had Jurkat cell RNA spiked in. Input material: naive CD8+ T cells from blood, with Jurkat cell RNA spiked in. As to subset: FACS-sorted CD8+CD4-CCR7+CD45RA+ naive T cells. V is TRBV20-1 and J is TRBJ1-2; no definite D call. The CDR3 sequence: CSARDPAANYGYTF. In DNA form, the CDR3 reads TGCAGTGCTAGAGATCCCGCAGCCAACTATGGCTACACCTTC.